This T cell receptor beta chain was sequenced during a study of cytomegalovirus exposure and HLA in healthy donors. Study-wide context: Roughly 80 million unique TCRs from HLA-typed donors made up an early data release. General study points: Segments of the TCR beta V type were, in most cases, productive about 87% or about 30% of the time in an earlier analysis. Most TCR sequences showed up rarely, but some public TCRs showed up in many donors. Later analysis suggested links between common viral pathogens and several top significant clusters.

The CDR3 length is 14 residues. Trimming removed 5 bases from V and 5 bases from J, with 12 bases in between. CDR1 LGHNA and CDR2 YSLEER come from the germline V gene. With 60 Vbeta and 13 Jbeta primers, the PCR was carried out. The data were produced by immunoSEQ multiplex PCR, yet TCRdb's version contains in-frame clones alone and is incomplete. Found here are about 160,000 clones, about 71% of them singletons; the top ten hold under 3.5%. Regarding this clone: The antigen remains undetermined.

The chain uses TRBV4-3 and TRBJ1-4; D may be TRBD1 (6 bases). This sequence originates from a woman between 25 and 40 years old in good health and CMV-seronegative. Sequencing input: PBMCs. The CDR3 reads CASSYGQKNEKLFF. The CDR3 DNA sequence: TGCGCCAGCAGCTACGGACAGAAGAATGAAAAACTGTTTTTT.